The next 17 T cell receptor beta chains were all read from a single sample in a study of OX40 agonist ivuxolimab in advanced cancers. TCRdb keeps only in-frame clones here, not all; method: immunoSEQ multiplex PCR. The sample includes tens of thousands of clones, roughly 92% of them seen just once. The material was CD4+ or CD8+ T cells sorted from blood, obtained in a trial of the OX40 agonist ivuxolimab. The receptors stem from an adult with an advanced solid tumor such as melanoma, head and neck, liver or kidney cancer.

The chain couples TRBV19 to TRBJ2-6; D is undetermined. The CDR3 spans 15 residues. V lost 5 bases and J lost 0, with 8 bases in between. Germline assignment: CDR1 LNHDA and CDR2 SQIVND (reference sequence). For the CDR3, the DNA is TGTGCCAGTAGTTCCGCAGCCTCTGGGGCCAACGTCCTGACTTTC. It encodes CASSSAASGANVLTF.

This clone appeared once. The chain employs TRBV7-2 and TRBJ2-2; D possibly matches TRBD1 or TRBD2 (5 bases each). Trimming shortened V by 5 bases and J by 2 bases, and 15 bases separated the two germline ends. The CDR3 is 16 amino acids. From germline, CDR1 is SGHTA and CDR2 FQGNSA. Written as DNA, the CDR3 is TGTGCCAGCAGCCTCGGGACCGGGATCAACACCGGGGAGCTGTTTTTT. Protein product: CASSLGTGINTGELFF.

The chain is built from TRBV11-2 and TRBJ1-1; D is perhaps TRBD1 (5 bases). V shed 1 base and J shed 8 bases, with 14 bases lying between them. Germline V gene data show CDR1 as SGHAT and CDR2 as FQNNGV. The CDR3 spans 14 residues. The CDR3 nucleotides read TGTGCCAGCAGCTTAGTAGGGGCCTCGGTAGAAGCTTTCTTT. Translating gives CASSLVGASVEAFF.

The chain carries TRBV5-5 and TRBJ2-1; D is perhaps TRBD2 (5 bases). CDR1 and CDR2 from the germline V gene are SGHKS and YYEKEE (reference sequence). The CDR3 runs to 15 residues. V was cut by 4 bases and J by 0 bases, with 11 bases left in between. The CDR3 bases are TGTGCCAGCAGCGTGCTAACTAGCTCCTACAATGAGCAGTTCTTC. It is translated as CASSVLTSSYNEQFF.

The chain recombines TRBV19 with TRBJ2-1; 7 nucleotides agree with TRBD2. CDR3 length equals 15 residues. Germline lookup yields CDR1 LNHDA and CDR2 SQIVND (reference sequence). V lost 4 bases, J lost 7 bases, and 10 bases stayed unmatched. CDR3 nucleotide sequence: TGTGCCAGTAGTACAACTAGCGTTCTCGATAATGAGCAGTTCTTC. It specifies CASSTTSVLDNEQFF. Full variable domain (missing parts from reference TRBV19 and TRBJ2-1): DGGITQSPKYLFRKEGQNVTLSCEQNLNHDAMYWYRQDPGQGLRLIYYSQIVNDFQKGDIAEGYSVSREKKESFPLTVTSAQKNPTAFYLCASSTTSVLDNEQFFGPGTRLTVL.

This chain joins TRBV6-1 and TRBJ2-2; 8 bases agree with TRBD1. Looked up from germline, CDR1 is MNHNS and CDR2 is SASEGT. V lost 3 bases and J lost 7; bases outside the gene matches: 4. This CDR3 contains 14 residues. CDR3 region: CASSELDRVGELFF. CDR3 DNA sequence: TGTGCCAGCAGTGAGCTGGACAGGGTCGGGGAGCTGTTTTTT.

The V call is TRBV6-9, the J call TRBJ2-6; the D is unclear. With 6 bases removed from V and 0 bases from J, the gap between germline ends came to 24 bases. Germline V CDR1 and CDR2: MNHGY, SVAAGI. The CDR3 is made up of 20 amino acids. The CDR3 sequence is CASSRREKTTPPSGANVLTF. In DNA form, the CDR3 reads TGTGCCAGCAGCAGAAGGGAAAAAACAACTCCACCCTCTGGGGCCAACGTCCTGACTTTC.

DNA for the CDR3: TGTGCCAGCAGCCAAGAAGGGGCGGGGTACAATGAGCAGTTCTTC. This translates into CASSQEGAGYNEQFF. The chain couples TRBV14 to TRBJ2-1, with a tentative D call TRBD2 (6 bases). Trimming stripped 0 bases from V and 4 bases from J, with 10 bases between. CDR1 and CDR2 from the germline V gene are SGHDN and FVKESK. CDR3 length: 15 residues.

V gene TRBV6-1 combines with J gene TRBJ2-5; TRBD1 agrees at 8 bases. The CDR3 has 15 amino acids. V dropped 2 bases and J dropped 4; count of bases not matched to a gene: 6. Per the germline V gene, CDR1 is MNHNS and CDR2 is SASEGT. CDR3: CASSEPGRGRETQYF. In nucleotides, the CDR3 is TGTGCCAGCAGTGAACCTGGCAGGGGGCGAGAGACCCAGTACTTC.

The chain joins TRBV11-3 to TRBJ2-3, with D uncertain. The CDR3 consists of 16 residues. Germline V lookup: CDR1 SGHNT, CDR2 YENEEA. V gave up 3 bases and J gave up 1 base, with 14 bases separating them. CDR3 protein: CASSFEKRMGTDTQYF. The CDR3 DNA reads TGTGCCAGCAGCTTTGAGAAGCGCATGGGCACAGATACGCAGTATTTT.

The genes are TRBV7-8 and TRBJ2-7; tentatively, D is TRBD1 or TRBD2 (7 bases each). The CDR3 runs to 17 residues. V shed 4 bases and J shed 1 base, with 20 bases lying between them. Germline CDR1 is SGHVS and CDR2 is FQNEAQ. The CDR3 loop reads CASSSQGGAGPSYEQYF. CDR3 nucleotides: TGTGCCAGCAGCTCCCAGGGGGGGGCAGGGCCTTCCTACGAGCAGTACTTC.

The rearrangement links TRBV11-2 to TRBJ2-2; 7 bases are shared with TRBD1. This CDR3 contains 16 residues. Germline trimming cut 5 bases from V and 3 bases from J; bases unmatched to any gene: 9. The germline V gene encodes CDR1 SGHAT and CDR2 FQNNGV. The CDR3 protein is CASSRQGQSYTGELFF. CDR3 in DNA: TGTGCCAGCAGCCGACAGGGACAGAGCTACACCGGGGAGCTGTTTTTT.

The rearrangement links TRBV5-6 to TRBJ2-7; perhaps TRBD2 as D (6 bases). Trimming left V 0 bases short and J 2 bases short, with 18 bases between. This CDR3 comprises 17 residues. In germline, CDR1 is SGHDT, CDR2 YYEEEE. This CDR3 reads CASSLVREAGKPYEQYF. CDR3 sequence (DNA): TGTGCCAGCAGCTTGGTCAGGGAGGCAGGGAAGCCCTACGAGCAGTACTTC. Based on the CDR3 plus reference TRBV5-6 and TRBJ2-7, the full variable domain is DAGVTQSPTHLIKTRGQQVTLRCSPKSGHDTVSWYQQALGQGPQFIFQYYEEEERQRGNFPDRFSGHQFPNYSSELNVNALLLGDSALYLCASSLVREAGKPYEQYFGPGTRLTVT.

This chain uses TRBV19 with TRBJ2-5; TRBD1 agrees at 7 bases. The CDR3 is 13 residues long. J gave up 5 bases and V 5 bases, and 5 bases lay outside the gene matches. CDR1 is LNHDA and CDR2 is SQIVND in the germline V gene (reference sequence). The CDR3 sequence: CASSAGQEETQYF. As DNA, the CDR3 is TGTGCCAGTAGTGCCGGACAGGAGGAGACCCAGTACTTC.

This clone was seen only a few times. V usage is TRBV18 and J usage is TRBJ2-2; 10 bases line up with TRBD1. This CDR3 region has 16 residues. Trimming took 1 base from V and 4 from J; bases not matched to a gene: 3. CDR1 is KGHSH and CDR2 is LQKENI in the germline V gene. CDR3 bases: TGTGCCAGCTCACCACAGCGGACAGGGGGCACCGGGGAGCTGTTTTTT. As protein: CASSPQRTGGTGELFF. The full variable domain, in which reference TRBV18 and TRBJ2-2 provide the parts outside the CDR3, is NAGVMQNPRHLVRRRGQEARLRCSPMKGHSHVYWYRQLPEEGLKFMVYLQKENIIDESGMPKERFSAEFPKEGPSILRIQQVVRGDSAAYFCASSPQRTGGTGELFFGEGSRLTVL.

The rearrangement links TRBV7-6 to TRBJ1-2, with TRBD1 identical over 8 bases. Trimming cost V 6 bases and J 2 bases; bases outside gene matches: 5. This CDR3 comprises 14 residues. CDR1 is SGHVS, CDR2 FNYEAQ, per germline. In DNA, the CDR3 is TGTGCCAGCAGTCGAGGACAGGGCAACTATGGCTACACCTTC. It encodes CASSRGQGNYGYTF.

V usage is TRBV16 and J usage is TRBJ2-1; TRBD2 matches at 13 bases. V lost 0 bases, J lost 6 bases, and 5 bases stayed unmatched. Germline assignment: CDR1 KGHSY and CDR2 FQNENV. The CDR3 totals 17 residues. For the CDR3, the DNA is TGTGCCAGCAGCCAATCTACACTAGCGGGAGGGGGCAATGAGCAGTTCTTC. It is translated as CASSQSTLAGGGNEQFF.